Below, 6 T cell receptor beta chains from the same sample are listed, as sequenced in a study of T cells after yellow fever vaccination. Using its own MiXCR run on the 5' RACE reads, TCRdb lists one record per CDR3 protein. The repertoire includes approximately 300,000 distinct CDR3 sequences, around 11% of them detected once, and 3% to 4% sits in the top ten. The sample was CD4+ T cells sorted from PBMCs, taken 45 days after the yellow fever booster vaccination. The receptors stem from a man between 18 and 35 years old who received the YFV17D yellow fever vaccine.

The sample holds a few counts of this clonotype. The chain has TRBV12-3 or TRBV12-4 and TRBJ1-6, with D uncertain. This CDR3 contains 12 residues. The V and J ends lost 9 bases and 13 bases respectively, with 16 bases between them. The CDR3 nucleotides are TGTGCCAGTTGCAACGGGAATGGGCCCCTCCACTTT. Its protein is CASCNGNGPLHF.

The chain carries TRBV6-5 and TRBJ1-1; possibly TRBD1 for D (5 bases). Germline V gene sequence: CDR1 MNHEY, CDR2 SVGAGI. Trimming shortened V by 4 bases and J by 1 base, and 13 bases separated the two germline ends. The CDR3 sequence is 15 residues long. The CDR3 bases are TGTGCCAGCAGTTTAAACCGGGACCAGAACACTGAAGCTTTCTTT. Translation: CASSLNRDQNTEAFF.

This clonotype was counted at least ten times. The chain employs TRBV2 and TRBJ1-2; 8 bases match TRBD1. Trimming cost V 4 bases and J 5 bases; bases outside gene matches: 0. There are 12 residues in the CDR3. CDR1 SNHLY and CDR2 FYNNEI come from the germline V gene. The CDR3 spells CASSGQGYGYTF. The CDR3 region has the DNA TGTGCCAGCAGTGGACAGGGGTATGGCTACACCTTC.

In this sample, this clonotype turned up a few times. V gene TRBV6-6 combines with J gene TRBJ2-1; 7 nucleotides line up with TRBD1. The CDR3 has 14 residues. The germline CDR1 and CDR2 sequences are MNHNY and SVGAGI (reference sequence). V lost 8 bases and J lost 5; bases outside the gene matches: 9. The DNA for the CDR3 is TGTGCCAGCGGGCTTCAACAGGGGAACAATGAGCAGTTCTTC. The encoded protein is CASGLQQGNNEQFF.

Only a few counts were recorded for this clonotype. The chain carries TRBV7-9 and TRBJ2-3; TRBD2 is a possible D gene (5 bases). Germline V gene sequence: CDR1 SEHNR, CDR2 FQNEAQ (reference sequence). V lost 10 bases and J lost 5, with 22 bases in between. The CDR3 has 15 residues. The CDR3 nucleotides are TGTGCCACCATTGACCGCCGGCGGGCCGGAGATACGCAGTATTTT. Translation gives CATIDRRRAGDTQYF.

This clonotype was counted between two and nine times. This rearrangement joins TRBV5-1 to TRBJ2-3, with D unresolved. The V and J ends lost 7 bases and 5 bases respectively, with 23 bases between them. Germline CDR1 is SGHRS and CDR2 is YFSETQ. This CDR3 region has 16 residues. CDR3 DNA: TGCGCCAGCGCCGACCCTACCACGCAGGTTTTAGATACGCAGTATTTT. This codes for CASADPTTQVLDTQYF.